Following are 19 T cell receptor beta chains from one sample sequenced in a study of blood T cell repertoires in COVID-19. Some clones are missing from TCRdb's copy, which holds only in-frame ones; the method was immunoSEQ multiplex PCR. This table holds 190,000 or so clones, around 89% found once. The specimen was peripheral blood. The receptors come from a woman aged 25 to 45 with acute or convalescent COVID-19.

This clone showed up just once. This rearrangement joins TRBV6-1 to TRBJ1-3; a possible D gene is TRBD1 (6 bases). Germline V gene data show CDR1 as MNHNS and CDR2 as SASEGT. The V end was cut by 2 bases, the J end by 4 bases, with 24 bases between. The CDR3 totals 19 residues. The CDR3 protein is CASSEYLLGTSASGNTIYF. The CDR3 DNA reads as TGTGCCAGCAGTGAATATTTGTTAGGGACATCCGCGTCAGGAAACACCATATATTTT.

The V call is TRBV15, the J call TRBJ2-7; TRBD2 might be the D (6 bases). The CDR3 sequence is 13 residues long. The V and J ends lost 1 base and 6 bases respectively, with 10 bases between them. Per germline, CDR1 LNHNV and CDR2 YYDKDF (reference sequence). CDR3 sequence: CATSRGAGLEQYF. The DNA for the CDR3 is TGTGCCACCAGCAGAGGGGCGGGACTCGAGCAGTACTTC.

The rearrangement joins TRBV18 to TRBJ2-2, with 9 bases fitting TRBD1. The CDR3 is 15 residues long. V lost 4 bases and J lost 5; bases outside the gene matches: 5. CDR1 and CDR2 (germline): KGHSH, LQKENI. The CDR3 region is CASSLGQGRTGELFF. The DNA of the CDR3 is TGTGCCAGCTCACTGGGACAGGGACGTACCGGGGAGCTGTTTTTT.

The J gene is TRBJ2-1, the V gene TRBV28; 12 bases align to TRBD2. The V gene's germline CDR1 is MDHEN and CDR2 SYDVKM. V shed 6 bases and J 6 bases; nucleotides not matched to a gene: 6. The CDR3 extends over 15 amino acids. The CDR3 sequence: CASSLILAGGNEQFF. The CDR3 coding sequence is TGTGCCAGCAGCTTAATACTAGCGGGAGGCAATGAGCAGTTCTTC.

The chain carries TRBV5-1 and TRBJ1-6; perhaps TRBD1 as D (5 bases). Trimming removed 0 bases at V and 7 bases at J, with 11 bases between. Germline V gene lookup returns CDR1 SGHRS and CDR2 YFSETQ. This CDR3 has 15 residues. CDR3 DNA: TGCGCCAGCAGCTTGGAGGGACTCACCAATTCACCCCTCCACTTT. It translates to CASSLEGLTNSPLHF.

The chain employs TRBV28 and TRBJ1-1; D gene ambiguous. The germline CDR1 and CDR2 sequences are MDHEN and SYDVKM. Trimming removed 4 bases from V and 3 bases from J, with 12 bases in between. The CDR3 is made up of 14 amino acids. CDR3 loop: CASSSMKADTEAFF. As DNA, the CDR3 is TGTGCCAGCAGTTCGATGAAAGCGGACACTGAAGCTTTCTTT. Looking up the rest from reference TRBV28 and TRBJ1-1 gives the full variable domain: DVKVTQSSRYLVKRTGEKVFLECVQDMDHENMFWYRQDPGLGLRLIYFSYDVKMKEKGDIPEGYSVSREKKERFSLILESASTNQTSMYLCASSSMKADTEAFFGQGTRLTVV.

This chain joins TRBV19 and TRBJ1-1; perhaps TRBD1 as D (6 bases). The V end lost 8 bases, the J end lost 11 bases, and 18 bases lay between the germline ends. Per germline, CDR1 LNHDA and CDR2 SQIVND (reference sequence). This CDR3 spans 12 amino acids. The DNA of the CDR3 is TGTGCCAGTGCACACAGGGACGGTTCGGCTTTCTTT. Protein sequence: CASAHRDGSAFF.

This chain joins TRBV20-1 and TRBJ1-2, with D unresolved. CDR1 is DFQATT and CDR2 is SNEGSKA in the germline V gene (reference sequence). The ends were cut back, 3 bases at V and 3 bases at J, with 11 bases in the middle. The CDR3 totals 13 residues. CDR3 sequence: CSASLVAHYGYTF. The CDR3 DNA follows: TGCAGTGCTAGTTTGGTAGCTCACTATGGCTACACCTTC.

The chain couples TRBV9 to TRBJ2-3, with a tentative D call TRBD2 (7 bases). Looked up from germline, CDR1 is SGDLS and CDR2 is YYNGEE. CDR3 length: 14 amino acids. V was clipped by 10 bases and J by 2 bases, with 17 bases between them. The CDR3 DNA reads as TGTGCCGGAGGCCGAGGGGGGGACACAGATACGCAGTATTTT. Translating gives CAGGRGGDTDTQYF.

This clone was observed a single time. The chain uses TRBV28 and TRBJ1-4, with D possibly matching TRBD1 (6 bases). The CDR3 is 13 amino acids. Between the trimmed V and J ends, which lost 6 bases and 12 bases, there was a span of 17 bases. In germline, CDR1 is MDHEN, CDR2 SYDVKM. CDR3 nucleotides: TGTGCCAGCAGCGACCGCGGGAGACAGGAACTGTTTTTT. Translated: CASSDRGRQELFF.

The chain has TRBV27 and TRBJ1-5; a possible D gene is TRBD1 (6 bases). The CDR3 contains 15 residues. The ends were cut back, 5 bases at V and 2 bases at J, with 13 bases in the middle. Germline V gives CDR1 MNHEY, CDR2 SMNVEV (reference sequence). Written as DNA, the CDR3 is TGTGCCAGCAGTCAGGGCAGGGGAGGCAATCAGCCCCAGCATTTT. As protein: CASSQGRGGNQPQHF.

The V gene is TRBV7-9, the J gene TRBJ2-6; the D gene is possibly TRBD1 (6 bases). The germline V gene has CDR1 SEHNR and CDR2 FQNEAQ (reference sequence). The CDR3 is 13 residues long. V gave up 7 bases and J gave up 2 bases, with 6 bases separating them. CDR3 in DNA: TGTGCCAGCAACAGGGCTGGGGCCAACGTCCTGACTTTC. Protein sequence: CASNRAGANVLTF.

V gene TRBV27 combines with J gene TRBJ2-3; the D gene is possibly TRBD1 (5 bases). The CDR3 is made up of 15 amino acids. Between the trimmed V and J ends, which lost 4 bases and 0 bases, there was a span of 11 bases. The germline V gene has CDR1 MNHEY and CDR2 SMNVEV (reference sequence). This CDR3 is CASSSLTASTDTQYF. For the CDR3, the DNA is TGTGCCAGCAGTTCCCTGACAGCGAGCACAGATACGCAGTATTTT.

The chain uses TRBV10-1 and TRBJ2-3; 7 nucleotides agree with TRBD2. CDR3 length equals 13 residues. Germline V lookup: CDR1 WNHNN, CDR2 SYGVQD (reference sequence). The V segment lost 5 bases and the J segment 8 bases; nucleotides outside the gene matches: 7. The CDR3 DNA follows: TGCGCCAGCAGTTATGTAGCGGGTTCTACGCAGTATTTT. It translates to CASSYVAGSTQYF.

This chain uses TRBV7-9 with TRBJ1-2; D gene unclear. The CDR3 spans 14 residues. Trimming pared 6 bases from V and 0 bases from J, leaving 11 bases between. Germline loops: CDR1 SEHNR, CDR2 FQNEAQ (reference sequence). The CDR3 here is CASSPDGANYGYTF. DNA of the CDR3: TGTGCCAGCAGTCCCGACGGAGCTAACTATGGCTACACCTTC.

The DNA for the CDR3 is TGTGCCATCAGTCACCCAAGGGCTAGCGGGAGTACATGGGAGCAGTTCTTC. Amino acid sequence: CAISHPRASGSTWEQFF. The chain is built from TRBV10-3 and TRBJ2-1; 10 positions agree with TRBD2. The length of the CDR3 is 17 residues. The germline V gene has CDR1 ENHRY and CDR2 SYGVKD. V lost 5 bases to trimming and J lost 10 bases; unmatched junction nucleotides: 17.

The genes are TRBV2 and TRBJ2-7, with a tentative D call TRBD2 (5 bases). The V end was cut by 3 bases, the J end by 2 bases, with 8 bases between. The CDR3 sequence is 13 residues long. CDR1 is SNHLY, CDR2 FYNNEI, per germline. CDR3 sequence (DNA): TGTGCCAGCAGTGAGGAGCGGACCTACGAGCAGTACTTC. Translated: CASSEERTYEQYF.

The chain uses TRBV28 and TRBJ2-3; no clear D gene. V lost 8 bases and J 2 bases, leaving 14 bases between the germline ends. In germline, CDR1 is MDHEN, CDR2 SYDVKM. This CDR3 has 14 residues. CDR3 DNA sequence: TGTGCCAGCGTTGCGGCGGCCATCACAGATACGCAGTATTTT. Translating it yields CASVAAAITDTQYF. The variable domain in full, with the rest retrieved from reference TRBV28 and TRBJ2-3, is DVKVTQSSRYLVKRTGEKVFLECVQDMDHENMFWYRQDPGLGLRLIYFSYDVKMKEKGDIPEGYSVSREKKERFSLILESASTNQTSMYLCASVAAAITDTQYFGPGTRLTVL.

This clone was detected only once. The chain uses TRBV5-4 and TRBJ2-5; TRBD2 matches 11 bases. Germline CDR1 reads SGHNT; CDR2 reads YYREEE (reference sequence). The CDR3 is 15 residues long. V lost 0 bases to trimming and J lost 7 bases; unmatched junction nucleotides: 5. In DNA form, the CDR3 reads TGTGCCAGCAGCTTGGGTAGCGGGAGGGCCGGGACCCAGTACTTC. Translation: CASSLGSGRAGTQYF.